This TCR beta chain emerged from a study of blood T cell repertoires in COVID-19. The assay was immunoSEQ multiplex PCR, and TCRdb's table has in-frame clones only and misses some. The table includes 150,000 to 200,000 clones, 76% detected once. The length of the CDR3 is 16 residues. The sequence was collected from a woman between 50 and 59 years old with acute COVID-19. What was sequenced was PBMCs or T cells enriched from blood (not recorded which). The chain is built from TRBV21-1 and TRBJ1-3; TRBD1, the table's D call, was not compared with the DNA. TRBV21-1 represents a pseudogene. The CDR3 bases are TGTGCCAGCAGCCCTCCCTCAGGAGGGGGCGAAAACACCATATATTTT. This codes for CASSPPSGGGENTIYF.